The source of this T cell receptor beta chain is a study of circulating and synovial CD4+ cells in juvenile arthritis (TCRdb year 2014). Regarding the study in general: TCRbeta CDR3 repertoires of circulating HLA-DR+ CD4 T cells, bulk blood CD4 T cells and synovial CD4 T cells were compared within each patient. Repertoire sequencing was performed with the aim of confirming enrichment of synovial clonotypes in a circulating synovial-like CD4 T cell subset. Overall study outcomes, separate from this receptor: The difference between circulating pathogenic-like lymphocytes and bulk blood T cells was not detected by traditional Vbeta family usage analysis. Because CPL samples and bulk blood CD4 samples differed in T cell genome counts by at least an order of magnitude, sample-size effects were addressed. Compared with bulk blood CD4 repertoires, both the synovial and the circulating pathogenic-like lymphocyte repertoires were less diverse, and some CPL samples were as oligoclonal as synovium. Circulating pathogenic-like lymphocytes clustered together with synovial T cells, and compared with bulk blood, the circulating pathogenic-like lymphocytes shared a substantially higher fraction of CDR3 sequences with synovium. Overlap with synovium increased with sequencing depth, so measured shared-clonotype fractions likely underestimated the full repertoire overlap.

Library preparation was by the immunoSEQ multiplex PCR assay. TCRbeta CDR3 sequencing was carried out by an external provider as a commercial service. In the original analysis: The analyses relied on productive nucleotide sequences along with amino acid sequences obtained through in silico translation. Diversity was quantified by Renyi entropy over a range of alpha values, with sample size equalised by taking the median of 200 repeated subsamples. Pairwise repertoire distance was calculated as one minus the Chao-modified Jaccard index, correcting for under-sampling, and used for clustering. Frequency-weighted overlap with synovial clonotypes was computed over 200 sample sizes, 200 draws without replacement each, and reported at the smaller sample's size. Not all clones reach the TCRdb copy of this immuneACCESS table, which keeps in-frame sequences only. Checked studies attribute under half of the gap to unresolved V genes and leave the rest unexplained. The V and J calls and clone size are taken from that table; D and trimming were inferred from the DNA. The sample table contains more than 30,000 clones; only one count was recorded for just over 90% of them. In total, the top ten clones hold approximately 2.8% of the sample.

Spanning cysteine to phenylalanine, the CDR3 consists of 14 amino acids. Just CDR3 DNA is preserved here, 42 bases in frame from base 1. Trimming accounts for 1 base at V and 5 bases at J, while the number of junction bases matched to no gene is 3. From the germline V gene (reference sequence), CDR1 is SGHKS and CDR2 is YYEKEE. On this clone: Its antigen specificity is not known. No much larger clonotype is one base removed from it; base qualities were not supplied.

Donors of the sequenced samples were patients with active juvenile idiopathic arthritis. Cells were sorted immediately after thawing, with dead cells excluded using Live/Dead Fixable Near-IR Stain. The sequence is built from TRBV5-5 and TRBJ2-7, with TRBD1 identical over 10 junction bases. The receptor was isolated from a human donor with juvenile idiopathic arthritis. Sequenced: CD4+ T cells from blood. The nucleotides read TGTGCCAGCAGCTTGAGACAGGGGGCCGACGAGCAGTACTTC. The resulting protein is CASSLRQGADEQYF.